This T cell receptor (beta chain) was recovered during a study of beta chain features in type 1 diabetes. The wider study: All of the samples together had roughly 98 million sorted cells examined. Broader study findings: A moderate, significant TCRB CDR3 shortening appeared in type 1 diabetes across four CD4+ subsets.

The investigators reverse transcribed all of the isolated RNA, so they sequenced expressed TCRB transcripts. Repertoires were generated with immunoSEQ multiplex PCR, while TCRdb's copy carries only in-frame clones and drops some. The sample shows some 350,000 clones, approximately 12% of them seen only once. In the case of this clone: Its matching antigen is unknown.

A heparinised blood draw that averaged around 110 mL was obtained once from each donor. Germline CDR1 MNHNS, CDR2 SASEGT. V lost 8 bases and J lost 3, with 14 bases in between. The CDR3 extends over 13 amino acids. The sequence was obtained from a woman under 30 with type 1 diabetes. The chain carries TRBV6-1 and TRBJ2-7; D perhaps matches TRBD2 (5 bases). Sequencing input: naive CD4+ T cells from blood. DNA for the CDR3: TGTGCCAGCTCGAAGGGAGATGTCTACGAGCAGTACTTC. Its protein is CASSKGDVYEQYF.